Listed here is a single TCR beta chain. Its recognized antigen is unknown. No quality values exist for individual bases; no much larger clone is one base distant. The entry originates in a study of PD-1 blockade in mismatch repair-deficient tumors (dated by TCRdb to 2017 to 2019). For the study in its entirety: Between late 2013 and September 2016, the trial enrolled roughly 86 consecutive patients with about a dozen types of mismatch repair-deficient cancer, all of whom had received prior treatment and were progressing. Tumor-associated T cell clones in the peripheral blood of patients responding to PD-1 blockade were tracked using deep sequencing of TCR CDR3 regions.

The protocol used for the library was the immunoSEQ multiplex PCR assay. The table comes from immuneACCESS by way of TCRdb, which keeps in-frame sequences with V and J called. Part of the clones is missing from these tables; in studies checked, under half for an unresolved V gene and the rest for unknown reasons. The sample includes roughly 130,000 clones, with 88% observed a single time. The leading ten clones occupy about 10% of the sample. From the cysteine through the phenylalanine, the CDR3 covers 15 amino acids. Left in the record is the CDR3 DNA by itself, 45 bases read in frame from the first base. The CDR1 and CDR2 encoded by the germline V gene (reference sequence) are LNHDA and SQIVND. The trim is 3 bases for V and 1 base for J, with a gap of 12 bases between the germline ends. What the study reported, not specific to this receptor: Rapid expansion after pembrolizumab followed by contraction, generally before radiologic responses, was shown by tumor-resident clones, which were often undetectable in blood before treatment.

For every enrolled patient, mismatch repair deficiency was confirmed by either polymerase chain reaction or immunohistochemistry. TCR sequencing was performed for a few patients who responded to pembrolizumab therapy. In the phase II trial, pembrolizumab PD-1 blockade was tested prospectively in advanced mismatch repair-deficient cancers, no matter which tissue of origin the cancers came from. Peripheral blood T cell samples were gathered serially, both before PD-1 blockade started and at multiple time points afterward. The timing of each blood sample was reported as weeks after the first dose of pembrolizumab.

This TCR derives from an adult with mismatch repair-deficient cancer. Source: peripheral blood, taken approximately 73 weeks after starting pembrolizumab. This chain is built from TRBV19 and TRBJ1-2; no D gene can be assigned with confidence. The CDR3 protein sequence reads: CASSMGHRLNYGYTF. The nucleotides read TGTGCCAGTAGTATGGGTCACCGCCTTAACTATGGCTACACCTTC.